The 3 T cell receptor beta chains below were found in one sample sequenced in a study of identical twins (TCRdb year 2016). Library preparation was by 5' RACE. Sequencing relied on an Illumina HiSeq 2000. TCRdb reprocessing: public reads trimmed at Q25 with fastp, clones called with MiXCR, in-frame beta chains kept. Rows matching on CDR3 protein sequence are summarized as one entry with the most common DNA and genes. The sample profile shows around 280,000 distinct CDR3 sequences; 8% to 9% of them were found once. Together, the top ten hold approximately 2.1% of the sample. These data also featured in a second study, about yellow fever vaccine responses in identical twins.

The material sequenced was memory (CD45RO+) T cells sorted from blood. Reading the label with the study, this specimen's cell subset or site is: CD45RO+ enriched T cells. These receptors originate from a woman aged 18-29 years in good health.

This clonotype was observed many times. The chain couples TRBV11-2 to TRBJ1-2, with 10 nucleotides matching TRBD1. CDR1 is SGHAT and CDR2 is FQNNGV in the germline V gene. The J segment lost 7 bases and the V segment lost 4 bases, leaving 6 bases of the junction unmatched. The CDR3 extends over 14 amino acids. CDR3 residues: CASSSQTGGIGYTF. Written as DNA, the CDR3 is TGTGCCAGCAGCTCACAGACAGGGGGCATTGGCTACACCTTC.

The chain carries TRBV18 and TRBJ1-4; D perhaps matches TRBD1 (6 bases). The CDR3 length is 14 residues. V was trimmed by 0 bases and J by 14 bases, leaving 16 bases between them. Looked up from germline, CDR1 is KGHSH and CDR2 is LQKENI. CDR3 residues: CASSPPGRGDDLFF. In DNA, the CDR3 is TGTGCCAGCTCACCACCGGGCAGGGGCGACGATCTGTTTTTT.

This chain uses TRBV5-1 with TRBJ1-2, with 9 positions matching TRBD1. Germline V gene lookup returns CDR1 SGHRS and CDR2 YFSETQ. Trimming cost V 3 bases and J 7 bases; bases outside gene matches: 4. This CDR3 region has 13 residues. In DNA, the CDR3 is TGCGCCAGCAGCTGGCCGGGACAGGGTGGCTACACCTTC. Its translation: CASSWPGQGGYTF.